The rows below give T cell receptor beta chains drawn from one sample of a study of shared clonotypes between healthy human individuals. TCRdb's table, derived via immunoSEQ multiplex PCR, lists solely in-frame clones and lacks some. The sample includes roughly 500,000 clones, around 80% seen only once; the top ten take around 12%. The source material was PBMCs. All receptors derive from a woman aged 40 to 50 in good health. Some clones in this sample may be carry-over from other donors' samples. The CDR3 runs from the conserved cysteine through the conserved F or W. A D gene is named only where the DNA matches it firmly. Size tells how often a clone was seen (once, few, many) or the class of an expanded clone, and some rows leave it out.

j_call clone_size v_call d_call cdr3_aa cdr3_nt
TRBJ1-1 NA TRBV11-2 NA CASSLDIGLNTEAFF TGTGCCAGCAGCTTAGATATTGGGCTTAACACTGAAGCTTTCTTT
TRBJ1-1 NA TRBV19 TRBD1 CASSPQVGGGSGEAFF TGTGCCAGTAGTCCGCAAGTGGGAGGGGGCTCTGGGGAAGCTTTCTTT
TRBJ1-5 many TRBV5-1 TRBD1 CASSRTGEEGQPQHF TGCGCCAGCAGCCGGACAGGGGAAGAGGGGCAGCCCCAGCATTTT
TRBJ2-1 NA TRBV18 TRBD2 CASSKLAVASSSYNEQFF TGTGCCAGCTCCAAACTAGCGGTTGCATCTAGCTCCTACAATGAGCAGTTCTTC
TRBJ2-2 NA TRBV9 NA CASSVGPRTTTGELFF TGTGCCAGCAGCGTAGGCCCTAGGACGACCACCGGGGAGCTGTTTTTT
TRBJ1-5 once TRBV6-6 TRBD1 CASSYTPGQGAQPQHF TGTGCCAGCAGTTACACACCGGGACAGGGGGCCCAGCCCCAGCATTTT
TRBJ2-6 NA TRBV5-1 NA CASSPGRMSGANVLTF TGCGCCAGCAGCCCGGGACGGATGTCTGGGGCCAACGTCCTGACTTTC
TRBJ2-7 NA TRBV5-4 TRBD2 CASSWGGLGEQYF TGTGCCAGCAGCTGGGGGGGATTGGGCGAGCAGTACTTC
TRBJ2-1 once TRBV9 NA CASSVGNSAGSYNEQFF TGTGCCAGCAGCGTAGGAAATAGCGCCGGCTCCTACAATGAGCAGTTCTTC
TRBJ2-7 NA TRBV29-1 TRBD2 CSVGGLEYYEQYF TGCAGCGTTGGCGGACTAGAATATTACGAGCAGTACTTC
TRBJ1-2 NA TRBV9 NA CASSVDRTANYGYTF TGTGCCAGCAGCGTAGATAGGACAGCTAACTATGGCTACACCTTC
TRBJ2-1 NA TRBV6-5 NA CASSYSNGAGNEQFF TGTGCCAGCAGTTACTCGAACGGGGCGGGGAATGAGCAGTTCTTC
TRBJ2-7 many TRBV2 TRBD2 CASSEGLAVHEQYF TGTGCCAGCAGTGAGGGACTAGCGGTTCACGAGCAGTACTTC
TRBJ2-1 NA TRBV10-1 NA CASSARGSYNEQFF TGCGCCAGCAGTGCACGAGGCTCCTACAATGAGCAGTTCTTC
TRBJ2-5 NA TRBV10-3 TRBD2 CAISVGVGTSGSTAETQYF TGTGCCATCAGTGTAGGGGTCGGGACTAGCGGGAGTACGGCAGAGACCCAGTACTTC
TRBJ1-2 NA TRBV9 NA CASSAEGFTGGYTF TGTGCCAGCAGCGCCGAAGGATTTACAGGTGGCTACACCTTC
TRBJ2-1 NA TRBV28 NA CASSLPSSNEQFF TGTGCCAGCAGTCTTCCCTCTAGCAATGAGCAGTTCTTC
TRBJ1-1 once TRBV28 NA CASSLGNRGREAFF TGTGCCAGCAGTTTGGGGAACCGGGGTCGGGAAGCTTTCTTT
TRBJ2-3 NA TRBV6-1 TRBD1 CASSEGQGNTYF TGTGCCAGCAGTGAAGGACAGGGTAATACGTATTTT
TRBJ2-2 NA TRBV29-1 TRBD2 CSGGVAGETGELFF TGCAGCGGGGGCGTGGCGGGAGAGACCGGGGAGCTGTTTTTT
TRBJ2-5 NA TRBV19 NA CASSVVGRRETQYF TGTGCCAGTAGTGTCGTCGGAAGAAGAGAGACCCAGTACTTC
TRBJ2-3 NA TRBV28 TRBD2 CASSPPGLAGGRTDTQYF TGTGCCAGCAGTCCTCCGGGACTAGCGGGAGGGAGGACAGATACGCAGTATTTT
TRBJ2-1 few TRBV6-1 NA CASSEYGLPLNEQFF TGCGCCAGCAGTGAGTATGGCTTGCCCCTCAATGAGCAGTTCTTC
TRBJ2-3 NA TRBV12-5 NA CASGPSGVHTQYF TGTGCTAGTGGTCCCTCAGGGGTACACACGCAGTATTTT
TRBJ2-1 NA TRBV9 TRBD2 CASSVGGAGGNEQFF TGTGCCAGCAGCGTAGGGGGAGCGGGAGGCAATGAGCAGTTCTTC
TRBJ2-1 NA TRBV4-1 NA CASSQTKQFF TGCGCCAGCAGCCAGACCAAGCAGTTCTTC
TRBJ2-4 NA TRBV25-1 NA CASSEQGGSTIQYF TGTGCCAGCAGTGAACAGGGGGGATCTACCATTCAGTACTTC
TRBJ2-7 NA TRBV9 TRBD2 CASSPRGVAGVYEQYF TGTGCCAGCAGCCCAAGGGGGGTAGCGGGAGTGTACGAGCAGTACTTC
TRBJ1-2 NA TRBV23-1 NA CASSRTDFYGYTF TGCGCCAGCAGTCGGACAGATTTCTATGGCTACACCTTC
TRBJ1-2 NA TRBV30 NA CAWSVGGALNYGYTF TGTGCCTGGAGTGTCGGGGGAGCCCTTAACTATGGCTACACCTTC
TRBJ2-7 NA TRBV5-1 TRBD2 CASSLTGLAEAYEQYF TGCGCCAGCAGCTTAACGGGACTAGCGGAAGCCTACGAGCAGTACTTC
TRBJ2-2 NA TRBV27 NA CASSLGLTGELFF TGTGCCAGCAGTTTAGGACTCACCGGGGAGCTGTTTTTT
TRBJ2-7 NA TRBV4-1 NA CASSPGRGWEAEQYF TGCGCCAGCAGCCCAGGTCGGGGATGGGAAGCTGAGCAGTACTTC